Sequencing of this T cell receptor beta chain was carried out in a study of blood T cell repertoires in COVID-19. Study background: T cells, B-cell-depleted T cells, or PBMCs supplied cDNA or gDNA.

The assay was immunoSEQ multiplex PCR, and TCRdb's table has in-frame clones only and misses some. The profile shows roughly 200,000 clones, around nine tenths of them singletons. Exposed enrollees encountered a COVID-19 case at some point within 2 weeks before study entry. CDR3 length: 14 residues. The germline gives CDR1 SNHLY, CDR2 FYNNEI. V gave up 4 bases and J gave up 4 bases; unmatched junction bases: 2. This clone was seen a few times. V usage is TRBV2 and J usage is TRBJ1-5; 9 bases map to TRBD1. What was sequenced was PBMCs or T cells enriched from blood (not recorded which). The TCR originated in a woman aged 30 to 39 who had been exposed to COVID-19. CDR3 loop: CASSVGQGNQPQHF. In DNA form, the CDR3 reads TGTGCCAGCAGTGTAGGACAGGGGAATCAGCCCCAGCATTTT. The full variable domain, in which reference TRBV2 and TRBJ1-5 provide the parts outside the CDR3, is EPEVTQTPSHQVTQMGQEVILRCVPISNHLYFYWYRQILGQKVEFLVSFYNNEISEKSEIFDDQFSVERPDGSNFTLKIRSTKLEDSAMYFCASSVGQGNQPQHFGDGTRLSIL.